The next 25 T cell receptor beta chains were all read from a single sample in a study of Graves' ophthalmopathy and Graves' hyperthyroidism. TCR beta CDR3 regions were amplified from RNA transcripts. RT-PCR in the first round used HTBI primers; a second-round multiplex PCR followed. TCRdb re-analysed the multiplex PCR reads in MiXCR, keeping a single row per CDR3 protein. The sample consists of about 1.2 million distinct CDR3 sequences, 35% to 40% of them appearing once. Material: peripheral blood or thyroid tissue (not recorded which). These receptors came from an adult man with Graves' hyperthyroidism.

The chain recombines TRBV4-3 with TRBJ2-5, with D possibly being TRBD2 (6 bases). Germline lookup yields CDR1 LGHNA and CDR2 YSLEER. CDR3 length: 16 amino acids. The ends were cut back, 0 bases at V and 2 bases at J, with 13 bases in the middle. CDR3 coding DNA: TGCGCCAGCAGCCAAGATGGAAGGGCGGGACAAGAGACCCAGTACTTC. The encoded protein is CASSQDGRAGQETQYF.

This rearrangement joins TRBV9 to TRBJ1-3, with a tentative D call TRBD1 (5 bases). Trimming removed 5 bases from V and 2 bases from J, with 11 bases in between. Germline CDR1 SGDLS, CDR2 YYNGEE. This CDR3 contains 14 residues. The CDR3 here is CASSVGAAGNTIYF. The CDR3, as DNA: TGTGCCAGCAGTGTCGGGGCAGCTGGAAACACCATATATTTT.

The V and J genes are TRBV25-1 and TRBJ1-2, with a tentative D call TRBD1 (5 bases). V dropped 8 bases and J dropped 8 bases, with 9 bases sitting between them. Germline lookup yields CDR1 MGHDK and CDR2 SYGVNS. CDR3 length: 10 amino acids. CDR3 nucleotides: TGTGCCAGCGTAAAGGGGGGCTACACCTTC. It yields the protein CASVKGGYTF.

The J gene is TRBJ1-6, the V gene TRBV10-3, with TRBD1 as a possible D gene (5 bases). Germline CDR1 ENHRY, CDR2 SYGVKD. V lost 6 bases and J lost 13, with 19 bases in between. The CDR3 extends over 14 amino acids. CDR3 amino acids: CAIRDDSPNQPLHF. As DNA, the CDR3 is TGTGCCATCAGAGATGACAGCCCCAATCAGCCCCTCCACTTT.

This clonotype has more than one count but fewer than ten. The rearrangement uses TRBV7-9 and TRBJ1-6, with TRBD1 identical over 7 bases. After removal of 7 bases from V and 7 bases from J, the junction contained 10 bases not matched to a gene. Germline values: CDR1 SEHNR, CDR2 FQNEAQ (reference sequence). The CDR3 loop spans 15 amino acids. CDR3: CASNPDGTVNSPLHF. CDR3 in DNA: TGTGCCAGCAATCCCGACGGGACAGTAAATTCACCCCTCCACTTT.

This sequence joins TRBV25-1 and TRBJ2-7; the match to TRBD1 covers 9 bases. This CDR3 is 18 amino acids long. V was pared by 5 bases and J by 0 bases, with 14 bases of the junction left unmatched. CDR1 and CDR2 (germline): MGHDK, SYGVNS. The CDR3: CASSYSPSGDRVSYEQYF. CDR3 nucleotide sequence: TGTGCCAGCAGTTACTCTCCGTCCGGGGACAGGGTCTCCTACGAGCAGTACTTC.

This clonotype showed up just a few times. CDR3 bases: TGTGCTAGGGGTAGGGACGCCGATCAGCCCCAGCATTTT. The encoded protein is CARGRDADQPQHF. The chain links TRBV6-1 to TRBJ1-5; D may be TRBD1 (5 bases). This CDR3 is built from 13 residues. Germline V gives CDR1 MNHNS, CDR2 SASEGT.

In regard to this clonotype: One junction end does not reproduce the germline sequence, and a read error may be involved. The chain is built from TRBV7-9 and TRBJ1-1, with 9 bases aligning to TRBD1. There are 15 residues in the CDR3. Germline CDR1 and CDR2: SEHNR and FQNEAQ (reference sequence). The CDR3 loop is CACSVKQGAKTEAFF. The CDR3 bases are TGTGCCTGCAGCGTAAAACAGGGGGCGAAGACTGAAGCTTTCTTT.

This clonotype was counted only a few times. V usage is TRBV6-5 and J usage is TRBJ1-5; D unclear. The germline gives CDR1 MNHEY, CDR2 SVGAGI. This CDR3 is 14 amino acids long. V lost 2 bases, J lost 3 bases, and 8 bases lay in between. The CDR3 DNA reads as TGTGCCAGCAGTTACGAGCGGAACAATCAGCCCCAGCATTTT. Translated, it gives CASSYERNNQPQHF.

V gene TRBV4-1 combines with J gene TRBJ1-1; TRBD1 matches at 8 bases. Per the germline V gene, CDR1 is MGHRA and CDR2 is YSYEKL. The CDR3 is made up of 18 amino acids. With 5 bases clipped from V and 4 bases from J, the junction kept 18 bases outside the gene matches. CDR3 in amino acids: CASSWGLGPGTGLTEAFF. DNA for the CDR3: TGCGCCAGCAGCTGGGGGCTTGGGCCCGGGACAGGTCTCACTGAAGCTTTCTTT.

The sample holds many counts of this clonotype. The chain employs TRBV6-2 or TRBV6-3 and TRBJ2-2; D gene ambiguous. From germline, CDR1 is MNHEY and CDR2 SVGEGT. V lost 6 bases and J lost 5, with 7 bases in between. The CDR3 is 12 amino acids. The CDR3 protein is CASRTGTGELFF. The CDR3 nucleotides are TGTGCCAGCAGAACGGGTACCGGGGAGCTGTTTTTT.

This clonotype appeared a few times. This rearrangement joins TRBV19 to TRBJ1-6; maybe TRBD1 (5 bases). V lost 5 bases and J 11 bases, leaving 22 bases between the germline ends. Germline-derived CDR1 and CDR2 are LNHDA and SQIVND (reference sequence). The CDR3 totals 16 residues. This CDR3 is CASSPSGGSVGPPLHF. Written as DNA, the CDR3 is TGTGCCAGTAGTCCGTCGGGGGGATCAGTGGGTCCACCCCTCCACTTT.

This clonotype was seen repeatedly, ten times or more. The V call is TRBV7-2, the J call TRBJ2-7, with D perhaps TRBD1 or TRBD2 (5 bases each). Trimming removed 6 bases at V and 2 bases at J, with 17 bases between. Germline V gene data show CDR1 as SGHTA and CDR2 as FQGNSA. The CDR3 sequence is 15 residues long. For the CDR3, the DNA is TGTGCCAGCAGGGCTCTAACGGGGCTCCCCTACGAGCAGTACTTC. Translated, it gives CASRALTGLPYEQYF.

This chain links TRBV20-1 with TRBJ2-7; 11 nucleotides line up with TRBD2. CDR1 DFQATT and CDR2 SNEGSKA come from the germline V gene (reference sequence). This CDR3 spans 15 amino acids. Trimming took 3 bases from V and 5 from J; bases not matched to a gene: 9. CDR3 residues: CSASLLLAGVNEQYF. CDR3 nucleotide sequence: TGCAGTGCTAGCCTATTACTAGCGGGAGTAAACGAGCAGTACTTC.

This clonotype was picked up many times. This chain uses TRBV20-1 with TRBJ1-5; TRBD1 might be the D (6 bases). V shed 0 bases and J shed 4 bases, with 13 bases lying between them. This CDR3 has 15 residues. Germline CDR1 DFQATT, CDR2 SNEGSKA (reference sequence). The CDR3 loop reads CSARDQTGKNQPQHF. The CDR3 DNA sequence: TGCAGTGCTAGAGATCAAACAGGGAAAAATCAGCCCCAGCATTTT.

The chain joins TRBV7-2 to TRBJ2-2, with D maybe TRBD1 (6 bases). The V and J ends lost 5 bases and 6 bases respectively, with 16 bases between them. The germline V gene encodes CDR1 SGHTA and CDR2 FQGNSA. The CDR3 length is 15 residues. This CDR3 reads CASSPGARLPGELFF. The CDR3 DNA follows: TGTGCCAGCAGCCCAGGGGCCCGGCTCCCCGGGGAGCTGTTTTTT.

This chain joins TRBV24-1 and TRBJ1-1; the D is unclear. CDR1 is KGHDR and CDR2 is SFDVKD in the germline V gene. The germline V and J ends were trimmed by 7 bases and 4 bases, with 15 bases remaining between them. CDR3 length equals 14 residues. CDR3 in DNA: TGTGCCACCAGGGCCGGTGGGGAGGGCACTGAAGCTTTCTTT. It encodes CATRAGGEGTEAFF.

The V and J genes are TRBV28 and TRBJ2-7; 7 bases align to TRBD1. V shed 6 bases, J shed 1 base, and the junction held 12 bases outside the gene matches. CDR3 length equals 16 residues. Germline CDR1 is MDHEN and CDR2 is SYDVKM. The CDR3 DNA sequence: TGTGCCAGCAGACACAAGGACAGGTCCAGGTCCTACGAGCAGTACTTC. Translated, it gives CASRHKDRSRSYEQYF.

This sequence joins TRBV2 and TRBJ2-7; TRBD1 matches 9 bases. This CDR3 contains 14 residues. Germline loops: CDR1 SNHLY, CDR2 FYNNEI. J gave up 4 bases and V 6 bases, and 7 bases lay outside the gene matches. The CDR3 bases are TGTGCCAGCAGGACGGGGACAGGGTTATACGAGCAGTACTTC. This encodes CASRTGTGLYEQYF.

The chain joins TRBV10-1 to TRBJ1-6; a weak D match, TRBD1 (6 bases). From germline, CDR1 is WNHNN and CDR2 SYGVQD (reference sequence). The CDR3 loop spans 16 amino acids. V was trimmed by 4 bases and J by 2 bases, leaving 12 bases between them. The CDR3 loop reads CASSGYRDTYNSPLHF. The CDR3 DNA follows: TGCGCCAGCAGTGGATACCGGGACACCTATAATTCACCCCTCCACTTT.

This clonotype was counted a few times. This sequence joins TRBV20-1 and TRBJ1-2; D unclear. In germline, CDR1 is DFQATT, CDR2 SNEGSKA (reference sequence). V lost 1 base, J lost 8 bases, and 8 bases lay in between. This CDR3 is 11 amino acids long. The CDR3 coding sequence is TGCAGTGCTAGAGTTTTTAGCGGCTACACCTTC. Its translation: CSARVFSGYTF.

This clonotype was recorded many times. The chain has TRBV9 and TRBJ2-6; 7 nucleotides match TRBD1. CDR1 is SGDLS and CDR2 is YYNGEE in the germline V gene. V shed 4 bases, J shed 0 bases, and the junction held 10 bases outside the gene matches. The CDR3 is 18 residues long. The CDR3 region is CASSPMTGRSSGANVLTF. The CDR3 coding sequence is TGTGCCAGCAGCCCAATGACAGGGCGAAGCTCTGGGGCCAACGTCCTGACTTTC.

This clonotype was found many times. The chain carries TRBV7-2 and TRBJ2-5, with D tentatively TRBD2 (6 bases). CDR3 length: 15 residues. V was trimmed by 3 bases and J by 1 base, leaving 12 bases between them. Germline-derived CDR1 and CDR2 are SGHTA and FQGNSA. The CDR3 protein is CASSLGGKSQETQYF. The CDR3 DNA sequence: TGTGCCAGCAGCTTGGGCGGGAAAAGCCAAGAGACCCAGTACTTC.

This clonotype was detected many times. This chain uses TRBV20-1 with TRBJ2-2; D uncertain. V was cut by 3 bases and J by 6 bases, with 8 bases left in between. CDR1 and CDR2 from the germline V gene are DFQATT and SNEGSKA (reference sequence). The CDR3 length is 12 residues. Here the CDR3 reads CSASRGSGELFF. CDR3 nucleotide sequence: TGCAGTGCTAGTCGTGGATCCGGGGAGCTGTTTTTT.

This clonotype was recorded many times. V is TRBV24-1 and J is TRBJ2-5, with D perhaps matching TRBD1 (5 bases). V lost 4 bases to trimming and J lost 3 bases, with 8 bases between them. Germline V gene lookup returns CDR1 KGHDR and CDR2 SFDVKD. The CDR3 runs to 13 residues. Here the CDR3 DNA reads TGTGCCACCAGTGAAGACAGCGAAGAGACCCAGTACTTC. It is translated as CATSEDSEETQYF.